These T cell receptor beta chains were read from a single sample in a study of shared clonotypes between healthy human individuals. Clones were sequenced by immunoSEQ multiplex PCR, and TCRdb holds only the in-frame ones, with some missing. Among roughly 2.1 million clones listed, 93% were seen once. The sample taken for sequencing was naive CD8+ T cells from PBMCs. These receptors were collected from a man aged 18 to 29 in good health. Some clones in this sample may be carry-over from other donors' samples. Both conserved end residues are part of each CDR3. Each record gives: J gene, V gene, clone size, D gene, CDR3 protein, CDR3 DNA. The D gene is left open where the match is weak. Rows give clone size only sometimes, using once, few, many, or a class for an expanded clone.

j_gene: TRBJ2-7
v_gene: TRBV4-1
abundance: NA
d_gene: NA
CDR3aa: CASSLGVRQYF
CDR3nt: TGCGCCAGCAGCCTAGGGGTGAGGCAGTACTTC

j_gene: TRBJ2-7
v_gene: TRBV4-2
abundance: NA
d_gene: TRBD2
CDR3aa: CASSQRGGTSGSYEQYF
CDR3nt: TGTGCCAGCAGCCAAAGAGGGGGGACTAGCGGGTCCTACGAGCAGTACTTC

j_gene: TRBJ1-4
v_gene: TRBV4-1
abundance: NA
d_gene: NA
CDR3aa: CASSPELGGLYEKLFF
CDR3nt: TGCGCCAGCAGTCCGGAATTAGGGGGGCTTTATGAAAAACTGTTTTTT

j_gene: TRBJ2-1
v_gene: TRBV28
abundance: NA
d_gene: NA
CDR3aa: CASSPNPGETNDEQFF
CDR3nt: TGTGCCAGCAGTCCAAACCCAGGGGAGACCAACGATGAGCAGTTCTTC

j_gene: TRBJ2-7
v_gene: TRBV11-2
abundance: NA
d_gene: TRBD1
CDR3aa: CASSFPDRYEQYF
CDR3nt: TGTGCCAGCAGCTTCCCGGACAGGTACGAGCAGTACTTC

j_gene: TRBJ2-6
v_gene: TRBV28
abundance: NA
d_gene: NA
CDR3aa: CASSFGSHPSGANVLTF
CDR3nt: TGTGCCAGCAGTTTCGGCAGCCACCCCTCTGGGGCCAACGTCCTGACTTTC

j_gene: TRBJ1-4
v_gene: TRBV29-1
abundance: NA
d_gene: NA
CDR3aa: CSVEDGGSNEKLFF
CDR3nt: TGCAGCGTTGAAGATGGGGGATCTAATGAAAAACTGTTTTTT

j_gene: TRBJ1-3
v_gene: TRBV28
abundance: NA
d_gene: TRBD1
CDR3aa: CASRSEGTGRNTIYF
CDR3nt: TGTGCCAGCAGGTCTGAGGGGACAGGGAGAAACACCATATATTTT

j_gene: TRBJ1-2
v_gene: TRBV29-1
abundance: NA
d_gene: NA
CDR3aa: CSVEVPGASGYTF
CDR3nt: TGCAGCGTTGAAGTTCCGGGGGCCAGTGGCTACACCTTC

j_gene: TRBJ1-2
v_gene: TRBV28
abundance: NA
d_gene: NA
CDR3aa: CEVGGGYGYTF
CDR3nt: TGTGAGGTAGGCGGAGGGTATGGCTACACCTTC

j_gene: TRBJ1-2
v_gene: TRBV9
abundance: NA
d_gene: NA
CDR3aa: CASSAPAFNYGYTF
CDR3nt: TGTGCCAGCAGCGCCCCCGCGTTTAACTATGGCTACACCTTC

j_gene: TRBJ2-3
v_gene: TRBV28
abundance: NA
d_gene: NA
CDR3aa: CATQAGQFTDTQYF
CDR3nt: TGTGCCACCCAGGCGGGACAGTTCACAGATACGCAGTATTTT

j_gene: TRBJ2-1
v_gene: TRBV10-2
abundance: NA
d_gene: NA
CDR3aa: CASSDFGTFYNEQFF
CDR3nt: TGCGCCAGCAGTGACTTCGGGACTTTCTACAATGAGCAGTTCTTC

j_gene: TRBJ2-7
v_gene: TRBV28
abundance: NA
d_gene: NA
CDR3aa: CASSLGGGSKIYEQYF
CDR3nt: TGTGCCAGCAGTTTGGGCGGGGGCAGTAAAATTTACGAGCAGTACTTC

j_gene: TRBJ2-1
v_gene: TRBV27
abundance: NA
d_gene: NA
CDR3aa: CASSPGQLGNEQFF
CDR3nt: TGTGCCAGCAGTCCAGGACAGTTGGGCAATGAGCAGTTCTTC

j_gene: TRBJ2-7
v_gene: TRBV6-1
abundance: NA
d_gene: TRBD2
CDR3aa: CASSGGGETPYEQYF
CDR3nt: TGTGCCAGCAGTGGCGGGGGGGAAACCCCCTACGAGCAGTACTTC

j_gene: TRBJ2-3
v_gene: TRBV28
abundance: NA
d_gene: TRBD2
CDR3aa: CASSSFASFSGGTDTQYF
CDR3nt: TGTGCCAGCAGTTCGTTCGCCTCGTTTAGCGGGGGCACAGATACGCAGTATTTT

j_gene: TRBJ2-7
v_gene: TRBV10-3
abundance: NA
d_gene: TRBD1
CDR3aa: CAISESTGGFDEQYF
CDR3nt: TGTGCCATCAGTGAGTCGACAGGGGGCTTTGACGAGCAGTACTTC

j_gene: TRBJ2-7
v_gene: TRBV7-9
abundance: NA
d_gene: NA
CDR3aa: CASSPRALSSYEQYF
CDR3nt: TGTGCCAGCAGCCCCCGGGCCTTGAGCTCCTACGAGCAGTACTTC

j_gene: TRBJ1-2
v_gene: TRBV4-1
abundance: NA
d_gene: NA
CDR3aa: CASSQRGGADGYTF
CDR3nt: TGCGCCAGCAGCCAGAGGGGTGGGGCAGATGGCTACACCTTC

j_gene: TRBJ2-1
v_gene: TRBV19
abundance: NA
d_gene: TRBD2
CDR3aa: CASSIEWLAGGPGQFF
CDR3nt: TGTGCCAGTAGTATAGAATGGCTAGCGGGAGGGCCGGGGCAGTTCTTC

j_gene: TRBJ1-1
v_gene: TRBV27
abundance: NA
d_gene: NA
CDR3aa: CASSLTGGSTEAFF
CDR3nt: TGTGCCAGCAGTTTGACCGGTGGGAGCACTGAAGCTTTCTTT

j_gene: TRBJ2-7
v_gene: TRBV11-2
abundance: NA
d_gene: NA
CDR3aa: CASSLERGYEQYF
CDR3nt: TGTGCCAGCAGCTTAGAGAGAGGATACGAGCAGTACTTC

j_gene: TRBJ2-1
v_gene: TRBV13
abundance: NA
d_gene: TRBD2
CDR3aa: CASTPPGSGRIDEQFF
CDR3nt: TGTGCCAGCACCCCGCCGGGTAGCGGGAGGATCGATGAGCAGTTCTTC

j_gene: TRBJ2-1
v_gene: TRBV30
abundance: NA
d_gene: NA
CDR3aa: CAWTPPQRLPWNEQFF
CDR3nt: TGTGCCTGGACCCCCCCTCAGCGGCTCCCGTGGAATGAGCAGTTCTTC

j_gene: TRBJ2-5
v_gene: TRBV6-5
abundance: NA
d_gene: TRBD2
CDR3aa: CASSILANSETQYF
CDR3nt: TGTGCCAGCAGCATACTAGCGAATTCCGAGACCCAGTACTTC

j_gene: TRBJ2-1
v_gene: TRBV14
abundance: NA
d_gene: NA
CDR3aa: CASSQGAPWEQFF
CDR3nt: TGTGCCAGCAGCCAAGGGGCCCCCTGGGAGCAGTTCTTC

j_gene: TRBJ2-2
v_gene: TRBV7-7
abundance: NA
d_gene: TRBD1
CDR3aa: CASSEDRGNTGELFF
CDR3nt: TGTGCCAGCAGCGAAGACAGGGGGAACACCGGGGAGCTGTTTTTT

j_gene: TRBJ1-1
v_gene: TRBV29-1
abundance: few
d_gene: NA
CDR3aa: CSVEDERIEAFF
CDR3nt: TGCAGCGTTGAAGATGAAAGGATTGAAGCTTTCTTT

j_gene: TRBJ2-3
v_gene: TRBV7-8
abundance: NA
d_gene: TRBD2
CDR3aa: CASSITSGRTDTQYF
CDR3nt: TGTGCCAGCAGCATTACTAGCGGGAGGACAGATACGCAGTATTTT

j_gene: TRBJ1-6
v_gene: TRBV30
abundance: once
d_gene: NA
CDR3aa: CAWSPAVHSYNSPLHF
CDR3nt: TGTGCCTGGAGTCCGGCTGTGCACTCCTATAATTCACCCCTCCACTTT

j_gene: TRBJ1-5
v_gene: TRBV7-8
abundance: NA
d_gene: NA
CDR3aa: CASSLGPNQPQHF
CDR3nt: TGTGCCAGCAGCTTGGGGCCGAATCAGCCCCAGCATTTT

j_gene: TRBJ2-1
v_gene: TRBV27
abundance: NA
d_gene: NA
CDR3aa: CASRTGTPNNEQFF
CDR3nt: TGTGCCAGCAGGACCGGGACACCGAACAATGAGCAGTTCTTC

j_gene: TRBJ1-2
v_gene: TRBV28
abundance: NA
d_gene: TRBD1
CDR3aa: CASSLVGTGGYGYTF
CDR3nt: TGTGCCAGCAGTTTAGTGGGGACAGGGGGCTATGGCTACACCTTC

j_gene: TRBJ2-7
v_gene: TRBV5-1
abundance: once
d_gene: TRBD2
CDR3aa: CASSYGLAGYESYEQYF
CDR3nt: TGCGCCAGCAGCTATGGACTAGCGGGGTATGAGTCCTACGAGCAGTACTTC

j_gene: TRBJ2-3
v_gene: TRBV19
abundance: NA
d_gene: NA
CDR3aa: CASSMTSSYTDTQYF
CDR3nt: TGTGCCAGTAGTATGACGTCCAGCTACACAGATACGCAGTATTTT

j_gene: TRBJ2-2
v_gene: TRBV29-1
abundance: NA
d_gene: TRBD2
CDR3aa: CSVTGLAGAFGELFF
CDR3nt: TGCAGCGTCACGGGCCTAGCGGGAGCTTTCGGGGAGCTGTTTTTT

j_gene: TRBJ2-7
v_gene: TRBV28
abundance: NA
d_gene: NA
CDR3aa: CASSPKGAWYEQYF
CDR3nt: TGTGCCAGCAGTCCTAAGGGAGCGTGGTACGAGCAGTACTTC

j_gene: TRBJ2-7
v_gene: TRBV29-1
abundance: NA
d_gene: NA
CDR3aa: CSVDPGVGSYEQYF
CDR3nt: TGCAGCGTTGATCCGGGAGTTGGGTCCTACGAGCAGTACTTC

j_gene: TRBJ2-7
v_gene: TRBV29-1
abundance: NA
d_gene: TRBD1
CDR3aa: CSVERGDRTTYEQYF
CDR3nt: TGCAGCGTTGAAAGAGGGGACAGAACTACCTACGAGCAGTACTTC

j_gene: TRBJ1-1
v_gene: TRBV10-3
abundance: NA
d_gene: NA
CDR3aa: CAISEAGWTNTEAFF
CDR3nt: TGTGCCATCAGTGAGGCCGGGTGGACGAACACTGAAGCTTTCTTT

j_gene: TRBJ2-1
v_gene: TRBV28
abundance: NA
d_gene: NA
CDR3aa: CASSFKASYNEQFF
CDR3nt: TGTGCCAGCAGTTTTAAAGCATCCTACAATGAGCAGTTCTTC

j_gene: TRBJ2-5
v_gene: TRBV27
abundance: NA
d_gene: NA
CDR3aa: CASTLPRGLETQYF
CDR3nt: TGTGCCAGCACCCTACCAAGGGGGTTAGAGACCCAGTACTTC

j_gene: TRBJ2-5
v_gene: TRBV7-9
abundance: NA
d_gene: NA
CDR3aa: CASSDSDQETQYF
CDR3nt: TGTGCCAGCAGCGACAGTGACCAAGAGACCCAGTACTTC

j_gene: TRBJ1-5
v_gene: TRBV30
abundance: NA
d_gene: NA
CDR3aa: CAWSSTLSNQPQHF
CDR3nt: TGTGCCTGGAGTTCAACCCTGAGCAATCAGCCCCAGCATTTT

j_gene: TRBJ2-5
v_gene: TRBV29-1
abundance: NA
d_gene: NA
CDR3aa: CSVEDVRDRGETQYF
CDR3nt: TGCAGCGTTGAAGATGTGCGGGATCGTGGAGAGACCCAGTACTTC